This paragraph covers one T cell receptor beta chain sequence. The antigen is not known. Germline is not matched at one junction end, which may reflect a read error. This sample is part of a study of cytomegalovirus exposure and HLA in healthy donors. Study-level results: A later analysis reportedly found fewer N-insertions in an Asian-associated ancestry cluster than the approximately 670-donor mean.

From germline, CDR1 is SEHNR and CDR2 FQNEAQ (reference sequence). The CDR3 covers 15 residues. PCR involved 60 Vbeta and 13 Jbeta primers. Method: immunoSEQ multiplex PCR; TCRdb's copy keeps in-frame clones and lacks some. The table lists roughly 190,000 clones, around 82% of them singletons, with approximately 1.8% in the top ten. This clonotype was sampled from a man aged 18 to 35 in good health and CMV-seronegative. The V and J genes are TRBV7-9 and TRBJ2-1; tentatively, D is TRBD1 (6 bases). Sample: PBMCs. CDR3 residues: CSSSLASGAYNEQFF. The DNA of the CDR3 is TGTTCCAGCAGCTTAGCTTCAGGGGCCTACAATGAGCAGTTCTTC. The full variable domain, with the rest looked up from reference TRBV7-9 and TRBJ2-1, is DTGVSQNPRHKITKRGQNVTFRCDPISEHNRLYWYRQTLGQGPEFLTYFQNEAQLEKSRLLSDRFSAERPKGSFSTLEIQRTEQGDSAMYLCSSSLASGAYNEQFFGPGTRLTVL.